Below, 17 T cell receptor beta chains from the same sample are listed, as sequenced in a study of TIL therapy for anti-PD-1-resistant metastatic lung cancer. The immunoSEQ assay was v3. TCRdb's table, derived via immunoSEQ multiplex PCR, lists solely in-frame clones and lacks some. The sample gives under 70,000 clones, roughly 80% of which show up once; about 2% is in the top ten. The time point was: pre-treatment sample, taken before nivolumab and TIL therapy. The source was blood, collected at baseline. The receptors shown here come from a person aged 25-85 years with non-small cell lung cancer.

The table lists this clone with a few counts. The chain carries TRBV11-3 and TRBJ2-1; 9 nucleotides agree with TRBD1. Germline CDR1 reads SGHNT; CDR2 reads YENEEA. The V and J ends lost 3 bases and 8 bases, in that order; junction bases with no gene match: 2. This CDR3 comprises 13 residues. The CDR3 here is CASSFRQGDEQFF. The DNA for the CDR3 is TGTGCCAGCAGCTTCCGACAGGGGGATGAGCAGTTCTTC.

Here the CDR3 reads CASSSQAWGPSSGELFF. For the CDR3, the DNA is TGTGCCAGCAGCTCCCAGGCTTGGGGGCCGTCATCCGGGGAGCTGTTTTTT. The rearrangement joins TRBV7-9 to TRBJ2-2; D is perhaps TRBD1 (6 bases). This CDR3 is built from 17 residues. Germline V gene data show CDR1 as SEHNR and CDR2 as FQNEAQ (reference sequence). V lost 4 bases and J 6 bases, leaving 21 bases between the germline ends.

CDR3 DNA: TGTGCCTGGAGTGGGGCAGATACGCAGTATTTT. Encoded protein: CAWSGADTQYF. J is TRBJ2-3 and V is TRBV30; D gene unclear. The germline gives CDR1 GTSNPN, CDR2 SVGIG (reference sequence). V dropped 1 base and J dropped 4 bases, with 3 bases sitting between them. This CDR3 is built from 11 residues.

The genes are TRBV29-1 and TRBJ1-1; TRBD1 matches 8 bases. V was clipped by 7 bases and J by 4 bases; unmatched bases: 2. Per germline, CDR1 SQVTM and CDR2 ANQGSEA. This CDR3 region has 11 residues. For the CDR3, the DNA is TGCAGCGAAGGACAGGGCACTGAAGCTTTCTTT. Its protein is CSEGQGTEAFF. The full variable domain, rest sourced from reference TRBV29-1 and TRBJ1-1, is SAVISQKPSRDICQRGTSLTIQCQVDSQVTMMFWYRQQPGQSLTLIATANQGSEATYESGFVIDKFPISRPNLTFSTLTVSNMSPEDSSIYLCSEGQGTEAFFGQGTRLTVV.

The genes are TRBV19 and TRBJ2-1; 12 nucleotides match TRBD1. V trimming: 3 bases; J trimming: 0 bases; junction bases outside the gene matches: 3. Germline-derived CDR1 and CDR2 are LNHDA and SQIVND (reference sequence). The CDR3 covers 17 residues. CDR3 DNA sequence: TGTGCCAGTAGTATCGGGACAGGGGGCATCTCCTACAATGAGCAGTTCTTC. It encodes CASSIGTGGISYNEQFF.

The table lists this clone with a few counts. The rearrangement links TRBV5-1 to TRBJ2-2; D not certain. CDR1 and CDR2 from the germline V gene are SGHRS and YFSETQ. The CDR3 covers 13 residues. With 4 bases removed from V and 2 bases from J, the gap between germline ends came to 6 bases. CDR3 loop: CASSADNTGELFF. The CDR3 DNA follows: TGCGCCAGCAGCGCGGACAACACCGGGGAGCTGTTTTTT.

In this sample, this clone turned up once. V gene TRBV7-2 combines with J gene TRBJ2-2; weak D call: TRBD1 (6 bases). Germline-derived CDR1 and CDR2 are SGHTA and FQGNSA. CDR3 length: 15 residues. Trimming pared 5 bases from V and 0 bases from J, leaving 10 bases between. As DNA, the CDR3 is TGTGCCAGCAGCCGACGACAGGCGAACACCGGGGAGCTGTTTTTT. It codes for CASSRRQANTGELFF.

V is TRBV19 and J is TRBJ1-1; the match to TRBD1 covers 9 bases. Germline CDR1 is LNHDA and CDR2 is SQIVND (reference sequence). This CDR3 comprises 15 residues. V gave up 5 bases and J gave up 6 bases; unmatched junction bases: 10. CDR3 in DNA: TGTGCCAGTAGTCTTCGGGACAGGGATTTTCCTGAAGCTTTCTTT. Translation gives CASSLRDRDFPEAFF.

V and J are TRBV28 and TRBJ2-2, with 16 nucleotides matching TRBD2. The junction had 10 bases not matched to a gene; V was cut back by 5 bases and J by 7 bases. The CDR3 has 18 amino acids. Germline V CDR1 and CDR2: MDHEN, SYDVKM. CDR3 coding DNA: TGTGCCAGCAGTCCGCTGGGACTAGCGGGGGGGCGCGTCGGGGAGCTGTTTTTT. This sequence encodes CASSPLGLAGGRVGELFF.

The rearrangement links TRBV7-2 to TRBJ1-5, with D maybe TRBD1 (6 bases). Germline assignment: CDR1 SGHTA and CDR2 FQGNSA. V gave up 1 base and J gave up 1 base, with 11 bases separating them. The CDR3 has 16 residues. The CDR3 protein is CASSLEGGSSNQPQHF. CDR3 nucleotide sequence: TGTGCCAGCAGCTTAGAGGGGGGTTCAAGCAATCAGCCCCAGCATTTT. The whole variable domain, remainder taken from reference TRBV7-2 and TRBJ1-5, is GAGVSQSPSNKVTEKGKDVELRCDPISGHTALYWYRQSLGQGLEFLIYFQGNSAPDKSGLPSDRFSAERTGGSVSTLTIQRTQQEDSAVYLCASSLEGGSSNQPQHFGDGTRLSIL.

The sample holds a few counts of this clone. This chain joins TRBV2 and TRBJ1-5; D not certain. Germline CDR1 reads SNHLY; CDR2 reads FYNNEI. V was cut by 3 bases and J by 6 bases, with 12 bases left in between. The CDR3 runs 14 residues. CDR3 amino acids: CASSEMWGGQPQHF. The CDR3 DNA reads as TGTGCCAGCAGTGAGATGTGGGGAGGTCAGCCCCAGCATTTT.

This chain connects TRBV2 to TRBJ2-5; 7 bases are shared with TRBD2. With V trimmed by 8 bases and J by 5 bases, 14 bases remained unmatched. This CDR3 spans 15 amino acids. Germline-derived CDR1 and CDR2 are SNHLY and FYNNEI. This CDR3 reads CASRGPRRGKETQYF. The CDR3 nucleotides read TGTGCCAGCCGCGGGCCCCGGCGGGGGAAGGAGACCCAGTACTTC.

The CDR3 nucleotides are TGTGCCAGCAGTGAACCCGGTAAGGGCAGGGCAGCGGAAGCTTTCTTT. Protein sequence: CASSEPGKGRAAEAFF. The rearrangement uses TRBV25-1 and TRBJ1-1, with a tentative D call TRBD1 (5 bases). The CDR3 is made up of 16 amino acids. Trimming took 2 bases from V and 8 from J, leaving 21 bases between them. CDR1 MGHDK and CDR2 SYGVNS come from the germline V gene.

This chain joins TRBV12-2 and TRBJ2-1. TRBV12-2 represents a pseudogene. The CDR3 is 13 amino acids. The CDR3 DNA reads TGTGCAAGTCGCTTAGGGGGATCTAGGGAGCAGTTCTTC. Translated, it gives CASRLGGSREQFF.

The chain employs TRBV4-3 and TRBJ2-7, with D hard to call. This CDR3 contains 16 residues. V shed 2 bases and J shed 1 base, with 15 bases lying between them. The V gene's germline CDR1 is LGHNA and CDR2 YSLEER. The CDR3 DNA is TGCGCCAGCAGCCAACCCCCTGCCGCAGCTTCCTACGAGCAGTACTTC. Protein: CASSQPPAAASYEQYF.

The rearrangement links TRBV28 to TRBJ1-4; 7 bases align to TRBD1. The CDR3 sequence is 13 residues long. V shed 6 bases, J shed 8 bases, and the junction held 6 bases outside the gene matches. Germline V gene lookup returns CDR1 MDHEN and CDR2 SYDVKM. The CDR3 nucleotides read TGTGCCAGCAGACGTACAGGGGAAGAAAAACTGTTTTTT. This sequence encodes CASRRTGEEKLFF.

The CDR3 reads CASSLPDSVYEQYF. The CDR3 DNA follows: TGTGCCAGCAGTTTACCGGACTCGGTCTACGAGCAGTACTTC. V and J are TRBV28 and TRBJ2-7; the D gene is possibly TRBD2 (5 bases). The CDR3 extends over 14 amino acids. Germline assignment: CDR1 MDHEN and CDR2 SYDVKM. V was trimmed by 2 bases and J by 3 bases, leaving 11 bases between them. Supplemented by reference TRBV28 and TRBJ2-7, the full variable domain reads DVKVTQSSRYLVKRTGEKVFLECVQDMDHENMFWYRQDPGLGLRLIYFSYDVKMKEKGDIPEGYSVSREKKERFSLILESASTNQTSMYLCASSLPDSVYEQYFGPGTRLTVT.